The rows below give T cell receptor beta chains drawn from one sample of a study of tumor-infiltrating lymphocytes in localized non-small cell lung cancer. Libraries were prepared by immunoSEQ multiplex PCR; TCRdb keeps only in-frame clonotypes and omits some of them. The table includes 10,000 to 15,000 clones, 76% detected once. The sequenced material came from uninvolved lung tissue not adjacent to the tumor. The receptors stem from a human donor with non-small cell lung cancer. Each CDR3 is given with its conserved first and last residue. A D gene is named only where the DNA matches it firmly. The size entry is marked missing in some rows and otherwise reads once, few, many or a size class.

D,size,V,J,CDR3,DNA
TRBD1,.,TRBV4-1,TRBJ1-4,CASSRDRAGTNEKLFF,TGCGCCAGCAGCCGGGACAGGGCAGGGACTAATGAAAAACTGTTTTTT
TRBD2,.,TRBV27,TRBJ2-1,CASSLIAGGRNEQFF,TGTGCCAGCAGTTTAATAGCGGGAGGCAGAAATGAGCAGTTCTTC
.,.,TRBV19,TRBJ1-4,CASSRPGPTGEKLFF,TGTGCCAGTAGTAGGCCGGGACCCACGGGCGAAAAACTGTTTTTT
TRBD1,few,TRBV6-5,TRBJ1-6,CASSRQGRINSPLHF,TGTGCCAGCAGTCGACAGGGGAGAATTAATTCACCCCTCCACTTT
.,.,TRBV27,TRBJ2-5,CASRGNRGAWETQYF,TGTGCCAGCAGGGGCAATAGGGGGGCCTGGGAGACCCAGTACTTC
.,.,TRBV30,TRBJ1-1,CAWSDLRTEAFF,TGTGCCTGGAGTGACCTACGAACTGAAGCTTTCTTT
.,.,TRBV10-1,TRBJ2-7,CASSEGGYEQYF,TGCGCCAGCAGTGAAGGGGGCTACGAGCAGTACTTC
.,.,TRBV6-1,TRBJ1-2,CASSEAPGDYGYTF,TGTGCCAGCAGTGAAGCCCCAGGGGACTATGGCTACACCTTC
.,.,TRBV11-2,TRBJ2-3,CASSLVFVQSTDTQYF,TGTGCCAGCAGCTTAGTCTTTGTTCAAAGCACAGATACGCAGTATTTT
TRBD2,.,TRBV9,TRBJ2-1,CASSVLAGGSYNEQFF,TGTGCCAGCAGCGTTTTAGCGGGAGGGTCCTACAATGAGCAGTTCTTC
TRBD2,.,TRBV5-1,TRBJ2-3,CASAGGYTDTQYF,TGCGCCAGCGCGGGGGGATACACAGATACGCAGTATTTT
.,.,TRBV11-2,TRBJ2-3,CASSLGRGPGLADTQYF,TGTGCCAGCAGCTTGGGCCGGGGACCAGGTTTGGCAGATACGCAGTATTTT
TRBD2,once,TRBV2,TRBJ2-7,CASVLANYEQYF,TGTGCCAGCGTACTAGCGAATTACGAGCAGTACTTC
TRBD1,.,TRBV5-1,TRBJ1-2,CASSLTGAHGYTF,TGCGCCAGCAGCTTGACAGGGGCGCATGGCTACACCTTC
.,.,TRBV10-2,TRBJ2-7,CASSELSYEQYF,TGCGCCAGCAGTGAACTTTCCTACGAGCAGTACTTC
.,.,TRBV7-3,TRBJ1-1,CASSFQKNTEAFF,TGTGCCAGCAGCTTTCAGAAGAACACTGAAGCTTTCTTT
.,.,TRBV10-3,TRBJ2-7,CAISEFVTGSGEQYF,TGTGCCATCAGTGAGTTTGTGACAGGTTCGGGCGAGCAGTACTTC
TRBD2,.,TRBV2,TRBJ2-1,CASFLAGGNEQFF,TGTGCCAGCTTCCTAGCGGGAGGCAATGAGCAGTTCTTC
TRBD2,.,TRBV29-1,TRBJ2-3,CSVEGRTSGGRSPEYF,TGCAGCGTTGAAGGCAGGACTAGCGGCGGCCGATCACCGGAGTATTTT
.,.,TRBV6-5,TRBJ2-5,CASSRSQGETQYF,TGTGCCAGCAGTCGATCCCAAGGGGAGACCCAGTACTTC
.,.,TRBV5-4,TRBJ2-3,CASSHRVGTDTQYF,TGTGCCAGCAGCCACAGGGTCGGCACAGATACGCAGTATTTT
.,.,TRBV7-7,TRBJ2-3,CASSLGSGSTDTQYF,TGTGCTAGCAGCTTAGGTTCCGGTTCCACAGATACGCAGTATTTT
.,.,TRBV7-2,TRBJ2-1,CASSLDTYNEQFF,TGTGCCAGCAGCTTAGACACTTACAATGAGCAGTTCTTC
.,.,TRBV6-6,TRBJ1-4,CASTYRPSTNEKLFF,TGTGCCAGCACCTACAGACCTAGCACTAATGAAAAACTGTTTTTT
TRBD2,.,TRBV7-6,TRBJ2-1,CASSLSPSGFYNEQFF,TGTGCCAGCAGCTTGTCCCCTAGCGGGTTCTACAATGAGCAGTTCTTC
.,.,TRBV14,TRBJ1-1,CASSQVKSGRSMNTEAFF,TGTGCCAGCAGCCAAGTCAAATCAGGTCGATCCATGAACACTGAAGCTTTCTTT
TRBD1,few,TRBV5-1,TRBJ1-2,CASSDGTGGHYGYTF,TGCGCCAGCAGTGATGGGACAGGGGGTCACTATGGCTACACCTTC
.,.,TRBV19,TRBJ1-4,CASSGTWDGATNEKLFF,TGTGCCAGTAGTGGAACTTGGGACGGAGCAACTAATGAAAAACTGTTTTTT
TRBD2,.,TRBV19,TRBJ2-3,CASSHGRPSTDTQYF,TGTGCCAGTAGTCACGGGAGGCCCTCCACAGATACGCAGTATTTT
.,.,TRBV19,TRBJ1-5,CASSIGGGWRTDQPQHF,TGTGCCAGTAGTATAGGGGGGGGGTGGCGTACTGATCAGCCCCAGCATTTT
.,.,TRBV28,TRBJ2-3,CASKVVGTDTQYF,TGTGCCAGCAAAGTGGTAGGCACAGATACGCAGTATTTT
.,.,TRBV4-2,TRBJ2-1,CASSQSLPDEQFF,TGTGCCAGCAGCCAATCCCTCCCCGATGAGCAGTTCTTC
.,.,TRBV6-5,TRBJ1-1,CASSYQVHTEAFF,TGTGCCAGCAGTTACCAGGTGCACACTGAAGCTTTCTTT
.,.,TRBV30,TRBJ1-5,CAWSVPIEDGNQPQHF,TGTGCCTGGAGTGTACCCATTGAAGACGGCAATCAGCCCCAGCATTTT
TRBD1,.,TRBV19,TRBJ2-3,CASSILPRQGSPDTQYF,TGTGCCAGTAGTATCCTCCCGAGACAGGGCAGCCCAGATACGCAGTATTTT
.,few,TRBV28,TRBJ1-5,CASSLWVPSNDQPQHF,TGTGCCAGCAGTTTATGGGTCCCTTCGAACGATCAGCCCCAGCATTTT
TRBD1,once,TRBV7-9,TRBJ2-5,CASSAGGQGRETQYF,TGTGCCAGCAGCGCTGGGGGACAGGGTAGGGAGACCCAGTACTTC
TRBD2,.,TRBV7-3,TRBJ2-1,CASSPGLASYNEQFF,TGTGCCAGCAGCCCCGGACTAGCCTCCTACAATGAGCAGTTCTTC
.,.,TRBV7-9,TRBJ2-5,CASSLRDPVRETQYF,TGTGCCAGCAGCTTGAGGGACCCCGTTAGGGAGACCCAGTACTTC
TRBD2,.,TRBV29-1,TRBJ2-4,CSVGTSGRGGDIQYF,TGCAGCGTTGGGACTAGCGGGAGAGGGGGGGACATTCAGTACTTC
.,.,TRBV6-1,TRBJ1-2,CASSEWGINYGYTF,TGTGCCAGCAGTGAATGGGGCATCAACTATGGCTACACCTTC
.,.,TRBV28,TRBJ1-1,CASSRFSRQLNTEAFF,TGTGCCAGCAGTCGCTTCTCTCGACAGCTGAACACTGAAGCTTTCTTT
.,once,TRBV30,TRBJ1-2,CAWNLDRTWNGYTF,TGTGCCTGGAACCTAGACAGGACCTGGAATGGCTACACCTTC
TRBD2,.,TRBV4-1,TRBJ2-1,CASSHIVSGRGEQFF,TGCGCCAGCAGCCACATAGTGAGCGGGAGGGGTGAGCAGTTCTTC
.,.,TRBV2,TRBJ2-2,CASIPGTAIGELFF,TGTGCCAGCATTCCCGGGACCGCAATCGGGGAGCTGTTTTTT
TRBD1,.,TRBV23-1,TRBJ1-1,CASSQRTGLKSLNTEAFF,TGCGCCAGCAGTCAACGGACAGGTCTGAAAAGTTTGAACACTGAAGCTTTCTTT
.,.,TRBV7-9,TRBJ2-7,CASSLQGTYEQYF,TGTGCCAGCAGTCTACAGGGTACCTACGAGCAGTACTTC
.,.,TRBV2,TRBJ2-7,CASSQDSNYEQYF,TGTGCCAGCAGTCAGGACAGCAACTACGAGCAGTACTTC
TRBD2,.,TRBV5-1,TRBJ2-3,CASSIVAGGPDTQYF,TGCGCCAGCAGCATAGTAGCGGGGGGCCCAGATACGCAGTATTTT
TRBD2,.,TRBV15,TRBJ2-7,CATSEGLAGSYEQYF,TGTGCCACCAGCGAAGGACTAGCGGGGTCCTACGAGCAGTACTTC
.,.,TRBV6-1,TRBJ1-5,CASSDFLVGPQHF,TGTGCCAGCAGCGATTTTTTGGTCGGGCCCCAGCATTTT
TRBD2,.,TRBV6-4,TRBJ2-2,CASSLGLGTGELFF,TGTGCCAGCAGTTTGGGACTAGGCACCGGGGAGCTGTTTTTT
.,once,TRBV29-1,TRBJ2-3,CSIRTQGNTQYF,TGCAGCATTCGCACCCAGGGAAATACGCAGTATTTT
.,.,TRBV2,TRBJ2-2,CASRNTGELFF,TGTGCCAGCCGGAACACCGGGGAGCTGTTTTTT
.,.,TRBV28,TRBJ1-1,CASSSLGQMNTEAFF,TGTGCCAGCAGTTCCCTAGGGCAGATGAACACTGAAGCTTTCTTT